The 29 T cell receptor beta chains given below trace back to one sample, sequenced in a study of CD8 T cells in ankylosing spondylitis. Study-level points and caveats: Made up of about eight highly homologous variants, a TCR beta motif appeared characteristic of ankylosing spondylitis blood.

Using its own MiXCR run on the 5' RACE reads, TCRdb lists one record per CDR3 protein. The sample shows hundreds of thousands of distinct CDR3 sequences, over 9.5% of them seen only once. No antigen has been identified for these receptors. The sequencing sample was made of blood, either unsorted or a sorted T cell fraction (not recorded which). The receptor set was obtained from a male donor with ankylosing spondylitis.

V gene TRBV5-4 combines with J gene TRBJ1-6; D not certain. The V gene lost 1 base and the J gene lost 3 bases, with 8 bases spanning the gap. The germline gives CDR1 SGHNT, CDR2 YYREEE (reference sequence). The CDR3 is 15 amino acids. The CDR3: CASSLKEDYNSPLHF. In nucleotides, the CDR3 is TGTGCCAGCAGCTTGAAAGAGGACTATAATTCACCCCTCCACTTT.

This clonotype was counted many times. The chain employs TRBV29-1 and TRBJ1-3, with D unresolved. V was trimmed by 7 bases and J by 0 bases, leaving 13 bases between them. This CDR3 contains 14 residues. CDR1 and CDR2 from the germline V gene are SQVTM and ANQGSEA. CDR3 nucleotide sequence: TGCAGCGCCCGCGGACTCAACTCTGGAAACACCATATATTTT. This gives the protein CSARGLNSGNTIYF. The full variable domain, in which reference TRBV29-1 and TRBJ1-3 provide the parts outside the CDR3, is SAVISQKPSRDICQRGTSLTIQCQVDSQVTMMFWYRQQPGQSLTLIATANQGSEATYESGFVIDKFPISRPNLTFSTLTVSNMSPEDSSIYLCSARGLNSGNTIYFGEGSWLTVV.

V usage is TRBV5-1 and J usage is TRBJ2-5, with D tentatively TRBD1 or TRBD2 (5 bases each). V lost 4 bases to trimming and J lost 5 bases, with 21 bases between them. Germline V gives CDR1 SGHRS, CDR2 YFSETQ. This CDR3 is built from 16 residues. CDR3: CASSEPLGASGETQYF. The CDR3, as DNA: TGCGCCAGCAGCGAACCTCTCGGGGCGTCGGGGGAGACCCAGTACTTC. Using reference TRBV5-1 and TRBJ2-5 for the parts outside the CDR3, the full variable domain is KAGVTQTPRYLIKTRGQQVTLSCSPISGHRSVSWYQQTPGQGLQFLFEYFSETQRNKGNFPGRFSGRQFSNSRSEMNVSTLELGDSALYLCASSEPLGASGETQYFGPGTRLLVL.

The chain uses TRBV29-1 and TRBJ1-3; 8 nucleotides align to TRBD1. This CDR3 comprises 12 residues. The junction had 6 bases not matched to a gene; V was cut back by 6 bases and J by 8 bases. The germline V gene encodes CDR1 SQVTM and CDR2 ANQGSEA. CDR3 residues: CSVGGQGDTIYF. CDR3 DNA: TGCAGCGTGGGCGGACAGGGAGACACCATATATTTT.

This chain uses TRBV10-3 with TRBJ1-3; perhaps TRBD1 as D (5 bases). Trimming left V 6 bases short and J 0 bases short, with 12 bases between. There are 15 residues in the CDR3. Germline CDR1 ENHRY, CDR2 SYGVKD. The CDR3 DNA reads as TGTGCCATCAGAAGGGGAGGGATCTCTGGAAACACCATATATTTT. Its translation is CAIRRGGISGNTIYF.

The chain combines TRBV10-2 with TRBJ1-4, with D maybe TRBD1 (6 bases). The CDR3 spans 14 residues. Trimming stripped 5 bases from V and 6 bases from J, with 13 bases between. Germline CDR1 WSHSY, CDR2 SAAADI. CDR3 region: CASSQDRRYEKLFF. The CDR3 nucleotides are TGCGCCAGCAGTCAAGACAGGCGGTATGAAAAACTGTTTTTT.

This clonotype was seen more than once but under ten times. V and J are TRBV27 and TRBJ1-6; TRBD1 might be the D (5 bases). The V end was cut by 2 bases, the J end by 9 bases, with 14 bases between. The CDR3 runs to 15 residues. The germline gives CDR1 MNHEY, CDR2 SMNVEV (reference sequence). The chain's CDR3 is CASSLRVRGISPLHF. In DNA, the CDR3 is TGTGCCAGCAGTTTACGGGTCCGGGGGATTTCACCCCTCCACTTT.

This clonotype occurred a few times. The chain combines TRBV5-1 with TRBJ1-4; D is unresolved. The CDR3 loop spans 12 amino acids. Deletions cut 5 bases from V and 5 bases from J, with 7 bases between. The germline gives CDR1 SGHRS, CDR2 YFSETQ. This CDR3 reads CASRTLNEKLFF. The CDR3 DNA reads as TGCGCCAGCAGAACCCTGAATGAAAAACTGTTTTTT.

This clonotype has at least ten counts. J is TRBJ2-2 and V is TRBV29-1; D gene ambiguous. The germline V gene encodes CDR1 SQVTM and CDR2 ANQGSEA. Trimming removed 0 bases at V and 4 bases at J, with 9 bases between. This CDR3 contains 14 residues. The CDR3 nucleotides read TGCAGCGTTGAAGATAAGGGCCTCACCGGGGAGCTGTTTTTT. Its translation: CSVEDKGLTGELFF.

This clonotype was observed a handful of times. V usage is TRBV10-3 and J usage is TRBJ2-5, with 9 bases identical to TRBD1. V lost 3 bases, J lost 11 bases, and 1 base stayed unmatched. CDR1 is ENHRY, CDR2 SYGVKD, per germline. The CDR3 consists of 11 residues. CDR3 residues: CAISEGQGQYF. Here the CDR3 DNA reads TGTGCCATCAGTGAAGGACAGGGGCAGTACTTC.

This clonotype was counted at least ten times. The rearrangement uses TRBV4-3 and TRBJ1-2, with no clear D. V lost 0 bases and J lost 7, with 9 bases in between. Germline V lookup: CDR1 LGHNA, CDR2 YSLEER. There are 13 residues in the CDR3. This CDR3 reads CASSQDQAFGYTF. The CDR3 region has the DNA TGCGCCAGCAGCCAAGATCAGGCTTTTGGCTACACCTTC.

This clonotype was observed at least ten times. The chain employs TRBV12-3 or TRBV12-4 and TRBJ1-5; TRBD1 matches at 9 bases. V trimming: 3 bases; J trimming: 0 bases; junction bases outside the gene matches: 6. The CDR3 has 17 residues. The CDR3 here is CASSLGDRVYSNQPQHF. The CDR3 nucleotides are TGTGCCAGCAGTTTGGGGGACAGGGTTTATAGCAATCAGCCCCAGCATTTT.

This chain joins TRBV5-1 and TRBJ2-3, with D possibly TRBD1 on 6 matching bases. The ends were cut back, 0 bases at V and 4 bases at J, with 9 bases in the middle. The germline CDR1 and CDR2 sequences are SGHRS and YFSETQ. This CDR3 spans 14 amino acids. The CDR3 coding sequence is TGCGCCAGCAGCTTGGGACAGGACGCAGATACGCAGTATTTT. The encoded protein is CASSLGQDADTQYF.

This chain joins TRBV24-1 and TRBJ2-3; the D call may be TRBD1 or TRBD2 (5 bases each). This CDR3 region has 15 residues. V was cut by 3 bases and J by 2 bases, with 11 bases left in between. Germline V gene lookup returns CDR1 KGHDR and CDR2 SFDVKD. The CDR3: CATSDPGTLTDTQYF. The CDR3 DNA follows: TGTGCCACCAGTGATCCCGGGACCCTCACAGATACGCAGTATTTT.

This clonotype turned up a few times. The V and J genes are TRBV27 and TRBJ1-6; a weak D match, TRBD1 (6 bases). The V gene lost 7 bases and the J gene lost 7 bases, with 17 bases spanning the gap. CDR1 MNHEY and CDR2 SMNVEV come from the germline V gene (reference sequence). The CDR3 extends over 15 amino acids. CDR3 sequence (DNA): TGTGCCAGCAAAGTTAGGGGGACTACAAATTCACCCCTCCACTTT. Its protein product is CASKVRGTTNSPLHF.

CDR3 in DNA: TGCAGTCAGAACCACAGGGGGGAAAAGACCCAGTACTTC. It yields the protein CSQNHRGEKTQYF. This sequence joins TRBV20-1 and TRBJ2-5; 8 bases agree with TRBD1. The CDR3 spans 13 residues. J was trimmed by 6 bases and V by 8 bases; bases with no gene match: 11. Germline V lookup: CDR1 DFQATT, CDR2 SNEGSKA (reference sequence).

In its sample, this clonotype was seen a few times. The DNA for the CDR3 is TGTGCCACCAGTGAAACCGGGCAGGGGAAAGGAGATACGCAGTATTTT. Its protein product is CATSETGQGKGDTQYF. The chain has TRBV24-1 and TRBJ2-3, with a tentative D call TRBD1 (6 bases). The CDR3 extends over 16 amino acids. Germline assignment: CDR1 KGHDR and CDR2 SFDVKD. V was clipped by 4 bases and J by 5 bases, with 18 bases between them.

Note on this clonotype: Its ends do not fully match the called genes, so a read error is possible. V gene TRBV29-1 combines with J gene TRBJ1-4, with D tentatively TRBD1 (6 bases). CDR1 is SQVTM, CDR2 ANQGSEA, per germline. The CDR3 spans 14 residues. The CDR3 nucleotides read TGCAGCGTTGTGGGGGAAGGGGGAGATGAAAAACTGCTTTTT. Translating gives CSVVGEGGDEKLLF.

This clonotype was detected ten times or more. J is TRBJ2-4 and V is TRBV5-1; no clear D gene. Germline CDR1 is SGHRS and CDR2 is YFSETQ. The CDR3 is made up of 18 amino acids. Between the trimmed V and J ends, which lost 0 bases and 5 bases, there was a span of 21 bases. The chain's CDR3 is CASSLEGSGRRFENIQYF. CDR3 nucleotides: TGCGCCAGCAGCTTGGAAGGGTCAGGAAGAAGGTTCGAAAACATTCAGTACTTC.

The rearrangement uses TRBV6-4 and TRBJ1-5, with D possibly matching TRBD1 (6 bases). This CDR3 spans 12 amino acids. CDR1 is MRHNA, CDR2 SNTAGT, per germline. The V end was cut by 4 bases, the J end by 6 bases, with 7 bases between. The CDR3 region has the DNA TGTGCCAGCAGTGGACAGGCTCAGCCCCAGCATTTT. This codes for CASSGQAQPQHF.

The CDR3 here is CSAITGGITDTQYF. DNA of the CDR3: TGCAGTGCTATTACAGGGGGCATAACAGATACGCAGTATTTT. The chain has TRBV20-1 and TRBJ2-3, with 9 positions matching TRBD1. CDR3 size: 14 residues. Germline V lookup: CDR1 DFQATT, CDR2 SNEGSKA (reference sequence). The ends lost 4 bases at V and 3 bases at J; junction bases unmatched: 5.

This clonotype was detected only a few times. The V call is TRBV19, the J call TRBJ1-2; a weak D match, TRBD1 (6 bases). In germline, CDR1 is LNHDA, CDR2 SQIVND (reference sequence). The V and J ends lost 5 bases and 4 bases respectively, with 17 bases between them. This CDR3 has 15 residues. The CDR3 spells CASSRLRDIIYGYTF. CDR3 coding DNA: TGTGCCAGTAGTCGTCTCCGGGACATCATCTATGGCTACACCTTC.

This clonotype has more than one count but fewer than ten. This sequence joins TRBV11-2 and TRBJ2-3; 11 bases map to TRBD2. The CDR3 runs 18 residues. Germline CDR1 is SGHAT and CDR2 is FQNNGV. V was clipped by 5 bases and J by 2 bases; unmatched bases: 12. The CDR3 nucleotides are TGTGCCAGCAGCCCCGGAATAGCGGGAGGGCCCAACACAGATACGCAGTATTTT. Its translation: CASSPGIAGGPNTDTQYF.

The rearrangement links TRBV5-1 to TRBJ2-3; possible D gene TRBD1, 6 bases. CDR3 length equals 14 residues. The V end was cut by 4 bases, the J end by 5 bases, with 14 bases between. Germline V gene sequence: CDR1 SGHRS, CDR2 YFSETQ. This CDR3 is CASSQRGIGDTQYF. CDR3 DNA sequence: TGCGCCAGCAGCCAAAGGGGGATTGGAGATACGCAGTATTTT.

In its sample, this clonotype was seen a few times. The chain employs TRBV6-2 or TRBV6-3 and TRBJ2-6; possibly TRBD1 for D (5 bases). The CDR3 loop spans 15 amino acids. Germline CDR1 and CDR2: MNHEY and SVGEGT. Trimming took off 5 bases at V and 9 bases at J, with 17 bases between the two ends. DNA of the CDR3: TGTGCCAGCAGTCACAGGCGCCTTTCGGTCAACGTCCTGACTTTC. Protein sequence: CASSHRRLSVNVLTF.

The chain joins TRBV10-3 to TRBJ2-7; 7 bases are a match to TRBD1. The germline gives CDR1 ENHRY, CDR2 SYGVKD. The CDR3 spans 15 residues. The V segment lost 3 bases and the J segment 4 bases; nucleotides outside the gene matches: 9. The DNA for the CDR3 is TGTGCCATCAGTGAAGGGGAACAGGGGCTATACGAGCAGTACTTC. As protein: CAISEGEQGLYEQYF.

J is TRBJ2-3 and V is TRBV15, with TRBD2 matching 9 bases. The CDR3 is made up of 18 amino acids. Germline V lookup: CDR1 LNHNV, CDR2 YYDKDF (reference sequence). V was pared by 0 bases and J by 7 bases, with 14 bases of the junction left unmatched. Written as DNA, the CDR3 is TGTGCCACCAGCAGAGACCTCCCGGGCGGGGGGGCTGGAAATACGCAGTATTTT. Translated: CATSRDLPGGGAGNTQYF.

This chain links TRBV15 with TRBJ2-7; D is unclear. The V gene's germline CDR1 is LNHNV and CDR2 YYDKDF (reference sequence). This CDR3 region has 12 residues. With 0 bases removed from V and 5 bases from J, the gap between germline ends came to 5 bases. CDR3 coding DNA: TGTGCCACCAGCAGAGATGTCAACGAGCAGTACTTC. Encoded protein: CATSRDVNEQYF.

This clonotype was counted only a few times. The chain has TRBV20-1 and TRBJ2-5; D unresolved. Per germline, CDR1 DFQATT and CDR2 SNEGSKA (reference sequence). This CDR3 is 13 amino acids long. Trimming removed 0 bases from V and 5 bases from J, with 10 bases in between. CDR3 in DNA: TGCAGTGCTAGAGACCCCCTGCGGGAGACCCAGTACTTC. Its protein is CSARDPLRETQYF.